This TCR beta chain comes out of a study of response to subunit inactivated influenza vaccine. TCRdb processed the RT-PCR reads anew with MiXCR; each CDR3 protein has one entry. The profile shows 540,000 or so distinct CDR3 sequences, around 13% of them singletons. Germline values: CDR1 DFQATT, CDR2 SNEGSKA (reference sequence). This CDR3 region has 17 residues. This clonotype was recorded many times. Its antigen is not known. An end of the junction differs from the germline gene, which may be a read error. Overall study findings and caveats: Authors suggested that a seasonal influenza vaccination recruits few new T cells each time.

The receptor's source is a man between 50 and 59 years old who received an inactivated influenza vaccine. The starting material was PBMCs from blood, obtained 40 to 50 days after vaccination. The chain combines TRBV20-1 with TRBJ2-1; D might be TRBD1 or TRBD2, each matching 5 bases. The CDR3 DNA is TGCTGTGCTAGAGATCCATCCGGGGCGCAGAACTACAATGAGCAGTTCTTC. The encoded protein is CCARDPSGAQNYNEQFF.